This paragraph reports one TCR beta chain. Its antigen is currently unknown. The record originates from a study of radiotherapy plus CTLA-4 blockade in lung cancer. The overall study: Objective responses occurred in 18% of patients; 25% to 40% had disease control. The study's findings and limits: The authors reported that early blood T cell clone dynamics, with interferon-beta, best predicted response. Some TCR clones had been derived from tumors. These clones expanded in peripheral blood after radiotherapy plus ipilimumab.

Germline V gene sequence: CDR1 SGHTA, CDR2 FQGNSA. The CDR3 is made up of 12 amino acids. V was clipped by 5 bases and J by 7 bases, with 9 bases between them. Focal radiation was given together with CTLA-4 blockade (ipilimumab) to patients with chemo-refractory metastatic non-small-cell lung cancer. Clones were sequenced by immunoSEQ multiplex PCR, and TCRdb holds only the in-frame ones, with some missing. The table records 35,000 to 50,000 clones, 73% of them present only once. The chain couples TRBV7-2 to TRBJ1-5; D gene unclear. The input for sequencing was peripheral blood, taken from a patient treated with radiotherapy plus ipilimumab. The TCR originated in a human donor with non-small cell lung cancer who had a complete response to radiotherapy plus ipilimumab. The CDR3 DNA sequence: TGTGCCAGCAGCGCGGCGGGACAGCCCCAGCATTTT. Protein: CASSAAGQPQHF.